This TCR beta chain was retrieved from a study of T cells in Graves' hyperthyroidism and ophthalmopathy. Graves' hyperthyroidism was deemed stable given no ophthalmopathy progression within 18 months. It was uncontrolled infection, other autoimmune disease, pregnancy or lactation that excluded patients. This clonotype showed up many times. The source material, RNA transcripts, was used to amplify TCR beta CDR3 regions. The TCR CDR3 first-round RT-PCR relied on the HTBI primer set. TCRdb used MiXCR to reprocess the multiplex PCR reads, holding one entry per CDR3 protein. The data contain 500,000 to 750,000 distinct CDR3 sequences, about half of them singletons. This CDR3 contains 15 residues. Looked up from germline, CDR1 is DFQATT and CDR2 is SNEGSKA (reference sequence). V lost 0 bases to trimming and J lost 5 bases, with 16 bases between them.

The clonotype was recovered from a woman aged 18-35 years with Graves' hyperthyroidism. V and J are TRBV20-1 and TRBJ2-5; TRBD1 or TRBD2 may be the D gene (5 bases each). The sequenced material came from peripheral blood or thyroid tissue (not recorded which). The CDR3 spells CSARESSEWGETQYF. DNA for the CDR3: TGCAGTGCTAGAGAATCATCTGAGTGGGGGGAGACCCAGTACTTC.